This entry concerns a single T cell receptor beta chain. 60 Vbeta and 13 Jbeta primers were used in PCR. Data came from immunoSEQ multiplex PCR; TCRdb stores just in-frame clones and leaves some out. The data hold over 130,000 clones, with roughly 77% observed a single time. Trimming removed 7 bases at V and 3 bases at J, with 15 bases between. This CDR3 spans 14 amino acids. Germline values: CDR1 MDHEN, CDR2 SYDVKM. The data were taken from a study of cytomegalovirus exposure and HLA in healthy donors. Study information: Within an early data release were about 90 million unique TCRs drawn from HLA-typed donors. Falling in the Caucasian-associated ancestry cluster were 80% to 90% of under 450 genotyped donors.

This chain uses TRBV28 with TRBJ1-2, with D perhaps matching TRBD1 (6 bases). The specimen was PBMCs. This TCR came from a young woman in good health and CMV-seronegative. The CDR3 DNA follows: TGTGCCAGCACCCAAGCCGGGGGGCACTATGGCTACACCTTC. Translation: CASTQAGGHYGYTF.